The 12 T cell receptor beta chains presented below share a single source sample, sequenced in a study of prognosis after radiotherapy for stage I lung cancer. Amplification of TCR beta CDR3 from genomic DNA used two-round multiplex PCR. First-round PCR, the initial amplification, used primers specific to each TRBV and TRBJ gene. Each CDR3 protein gets one entry after TCRdb re-called the multiplex PCR reads with MiXCR. The sample lists over 30,000 distinct CDR3 sequences; less than 25% were seen once. The sequences come from PBMCs, collected before or after stereotactic body radiation therapy (not recorded which). These receptors all stem from a donor at least 50 years old with non-small cell lung cancer.

The rearrangement links TRBV6-1 to TRBJ1-1, with D possibly being TRBD1 (6 bases). The CDR3 runs 14 residues. The germline CDR1 and CDR2 sequences are MNHNS and SASEGT. V shed 6 bases and J shed 4 bases, with 15 bases lying between them. The DNA for the CDR3 is TGTGCCAGCAGATTGGAGCAGGGGAGCACTGAAGCTTTCTTT. Translation gives CASRLEQGSTEAFF.

This clonotype was seen ten or more times. The chain has TRBV5-1 and TRBJ2-5, with D maybe TRBD2 (5 bases). Trimming pared 1 base from V and 5 bases from J, leaving 9 bases between. The CDR3 sequence is 13 residues long. The germline V gene encodes CDR1 SGHRS and CDR2 YFSETQ. The CDR3 DNA sequence: TGCGCCAGCAGCTTGCCGGAGGTGGAGACCCAGTACTTC. Its translation: CASSLPEVETQYF.

In its sample, this clonotype was seen many times. The V and J genes are TRBV6-2 or TRBV6-3 and TRBJ1-5; 7 nucleotides agree with TRBD1. Unmatched junction bases numbered 9, after V lost 6 bases and J lost 7 bases. The CDR3 spans 14 residues. Germline V lookup: CDR1 MNHEY, CDR2 SVGEGT. CDR3: CASSNGQEGQPQHF. CDR3 DNA: TGTGCCAGCAGCAACGGACAGGAGGGACAGCCCCAGCATTTT.

Regarding this clonotype: The final CDR3 position lacks the conserved phenylalanine or tryptophan, pointing to a likely read error. The rearrangement uses TRBV13 and TRBJ1-2; 8 bases map to TRBD1. Germline assignment: CDR1 PRHDT and CDR2 FYEKMQ (reference sequence). This CDR3 is 17 amino acids long. After removal of 2 bases from V and 6 bases from J, the junction contained 14 bases not matched to a gene. CDR3 loop: CASSLPSWTGRGDGYTL. The CDR3 DNA follows: TGTGCCAGCAGCTTACCTTCTTGGACAGGGCGAGGGGATGGCTACACCCTC.

This clonotype was seen more than once but under ten times. A single base separates this from a much larger clone, so it may be a read error. The genes are TRBV6-2 or TRBV6-3 and TRBJ1-1; a possible D gene is TRBD1 (5 bases). The CDR3 has 15 amino acids. Looked up from germline, CDR1 is MNHEY and CDR2 is SVGEGT. V gave up 5 bases and J gave up 5 bases, with 18 bases separating them. The CDR3 bases are TGTGCCAGCAGTACAACATGGGGCGCACGGACTGAAGCTTTCTTT. Translation: CASSTTWGARTEAFF.

On this clonotype itself: This clone may be a read error of a much larger clone one base away. The chain employs TRBV10-3 and TRBJ2-5; D remains ambiguous. Judging by the DNA end, TRBJ2-1 fits better; the J call may be wrong. Germline values: CDR1 ENHRY, CDR2 SYGVKD. The CDR3 is 13 residues long. DNA for the CDR3: TGTGCCATCAGTGGTGAAGTAGAAGAGACCCAGTTCTTC. This translates into CAISGEVEETQFF.

This clonotype was seen once. Germline is not matched at one junction end, which may reflect a read error. V usage is TRBV20-1 and J usage is TRBJ2-7; weak D call: TRBD2 (6 bases). The CDR3 has 12 residues. The germline V gene encodes CDR1 DFQATT and CDR2 SNEGSKA (reference sequence). DNA of the CDR3: TGCAGTACTGGGGACTGGGTCGACGAGAAGTACTTC. Its protein product is CSTGDWVDEKYF.

This clonotype was seen ten or more times. The chain carries TRBV28 and TRBJ1-2, with D hard to call. The CDR3 extends over 13 amino acids. Trimming stripped 4 bases from V and 2 bases from J, with 8 bases between. Germline V gene data show CDR1 as MDHEN and CDR2 as SYDVKM. The chain's CDR3 is CASSYGQNYGYTF. CDR3 nucleotide sequence: TGTGCCAGCAGTTACGGGCAGAACTATGGCTACACCTTC.

This clonotype has a count of ten or more. V is TRBV24-1 and J is TRBJ2-2, with 12 bases identical to TRBD2. CDR3 length: 18 amino acids. Germline CDR1 is KGHDR and CDR2 is SFDVKD. The junction had 4 bases not matched to a gene; V was cut back by 3 bases and J by 0 bases. The CDR3 region is CATSDLGLAGPNTGELFF. CDR3 DNA: TGTGCCACCAGTGATCTAGGACTAGCGGGGCCGAACACCGGGGAGCTGTTTTTT.

This clonotype came up many times. The V gene is TRBV11-2, the J gene TRBJ2-5, with D perhaps TRBD1 or TRBD2 (5 bases each). V lost 5 bases and J lost 5, with 15 bases in between. CDR3 size: 14 residues. Germline loops: CDR1 SGHAT, CDR2 FQNNGV. This chain's CDR3 is CASSVGAMGETQYF. CDR3 sequence (DNA): TGTGCCAGCAGCGTCGGGGCGATGGGGGAGACCCAGTACTTC.

This clonotype was recorded at least ten times. The chain is built from TRBV28 and TRBJ2-7; 10 bases line up with TRBD1. Germline lookup yields CDR1 MDHEN and CDR2 SYDVKM. The CDR3 totals 14 residues. V lost 5 bases and J lost 6; bases outside the gene matches: 7. The CDR3: CASSIGTGVFEQYF. The CDR3 DNA sequence: TGTGCCAGCAGTATCGGGACAGGGGTCTTCGAGCAGTACTTC. Drawing the rest from reference TRBV28 and TRBJ2-7, the complete variable domain is DVKVTQSSRYLVKRTGEKVFLECVQDMDHENMFWYRQDPGLGLRLIYFSYDVKMKEKGDIPEGYSVSREKKERFSLILESASTNQTSMYLCASSIGTGVFEQYFGPGTRLTVT.

At least ten counts were recorded for this clonotype. This rearrangement joins TRBV6-8 to TRBJ2-3; 9 bases agree with TRBD1. V lost 4 bases and J lost 5; bases outside the gene matches: 7. This CDR3 has 15 residues. Germline CDR1 MNHGY, CDR2 SAAAGT. The CDR3 region is CASSSAGQGRDTQYF. CDR3 nucleotides: TGTGCCAGCAGTTCCGCCGGACAGGGGCGAGATACGCAGTATTTT.